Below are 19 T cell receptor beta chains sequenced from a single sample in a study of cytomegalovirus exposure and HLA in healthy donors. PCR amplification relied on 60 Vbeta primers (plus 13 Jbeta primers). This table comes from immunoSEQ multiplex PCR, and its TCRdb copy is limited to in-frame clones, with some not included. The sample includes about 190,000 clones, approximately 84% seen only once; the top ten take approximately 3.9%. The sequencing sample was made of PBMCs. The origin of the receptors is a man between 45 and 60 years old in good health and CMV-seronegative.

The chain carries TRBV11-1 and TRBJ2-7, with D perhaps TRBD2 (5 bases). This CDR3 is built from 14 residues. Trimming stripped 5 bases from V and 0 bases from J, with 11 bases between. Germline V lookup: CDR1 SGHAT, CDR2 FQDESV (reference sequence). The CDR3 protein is CASSPGRVSYEQYF. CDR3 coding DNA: TGTGCCAGCAGCCCCGGGCGGGTCTCCTACGAGCAGTACTTC.

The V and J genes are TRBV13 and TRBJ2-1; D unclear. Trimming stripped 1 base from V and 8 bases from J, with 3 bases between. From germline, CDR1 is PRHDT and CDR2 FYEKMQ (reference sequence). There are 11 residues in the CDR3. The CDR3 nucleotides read TGTGCCAGCAGCTTAGCCTATGAGCAGTTCTTC. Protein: CASSLAYEQFF. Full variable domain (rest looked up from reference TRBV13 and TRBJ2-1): AAGVIQSPRHLIKEKRETATLKCYPIPRHDTVYWYQQGPGQDPQFLISFYEKMQSDKGSIPDRFSAQQFSDYHSELNMSSLELGDSALYFCASSLAYEQFFGPGTRLTVL.

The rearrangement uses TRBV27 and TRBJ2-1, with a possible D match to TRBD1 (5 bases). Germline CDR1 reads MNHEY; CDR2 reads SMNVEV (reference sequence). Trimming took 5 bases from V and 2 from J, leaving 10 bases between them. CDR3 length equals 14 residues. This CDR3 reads CASSHGQPYNEQFF. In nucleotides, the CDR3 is TGTGCCAGCAGTCACGGACAACCCTACAATGAGCAGTTCTTC.

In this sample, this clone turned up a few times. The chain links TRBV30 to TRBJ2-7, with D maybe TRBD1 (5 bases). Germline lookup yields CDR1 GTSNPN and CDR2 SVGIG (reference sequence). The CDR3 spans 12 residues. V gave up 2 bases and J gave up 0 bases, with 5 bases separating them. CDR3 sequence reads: CAWSRGSYEQYF. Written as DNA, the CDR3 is TGTGCCTGGAGTAGGGGCTCCTACGAGCAGTACTTC.

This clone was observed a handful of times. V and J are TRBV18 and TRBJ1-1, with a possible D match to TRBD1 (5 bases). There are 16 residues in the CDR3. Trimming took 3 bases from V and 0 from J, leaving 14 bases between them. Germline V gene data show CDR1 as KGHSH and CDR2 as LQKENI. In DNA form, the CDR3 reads TGTGCCAGCTCACCGCCCGACAGTTCCCTGAACACTGAAGCTTTCTTT. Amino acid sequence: CASSPPDSSLNTEAFF.

For the CDR3, the DNA is TGTGCCATCAGGGAGGACAGTTACGAGCAGTACTTC. It yields the protein CAIREDSYEQYF. The chain employs TRBV10-3 and TRBJ2-7, with a weak D call TRBD1 (6 bases). Germline V gene sequence: CDR1 ENHRY, CDR2 SYGVKD. The length of the CDR3 is 12 residues. The V and J ends lost 6 bases and 4 bases respectively, with 10 bases between them.

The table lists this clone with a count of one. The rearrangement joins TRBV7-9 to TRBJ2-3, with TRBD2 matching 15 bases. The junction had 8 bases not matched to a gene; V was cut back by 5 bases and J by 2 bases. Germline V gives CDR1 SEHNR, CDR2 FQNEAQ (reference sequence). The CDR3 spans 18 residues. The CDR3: CASSPWGTSGGFTDTQYF. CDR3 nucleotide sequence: TGTGCCAGCAGCCCCTGGGGGACTAGCGGGGGGTTCACAGATACGCAGTATTTT.

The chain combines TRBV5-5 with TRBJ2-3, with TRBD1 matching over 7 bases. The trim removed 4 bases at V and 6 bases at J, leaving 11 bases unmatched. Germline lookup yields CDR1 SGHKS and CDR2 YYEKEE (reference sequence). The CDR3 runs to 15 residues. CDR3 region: CASSPTGTAWDTQYF. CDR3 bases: TGTGCCAGCAGCCCCACCGGGACAGCTTGGGATACGCAGTATTTT.

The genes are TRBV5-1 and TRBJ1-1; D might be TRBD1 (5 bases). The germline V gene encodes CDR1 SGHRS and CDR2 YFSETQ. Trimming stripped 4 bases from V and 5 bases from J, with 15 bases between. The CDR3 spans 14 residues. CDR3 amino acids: CASSRDFLGTEAFF. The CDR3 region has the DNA TGCGCCAGCAGCAGGGACTTCCTTGGGACTGAAGCTTTCTTT.

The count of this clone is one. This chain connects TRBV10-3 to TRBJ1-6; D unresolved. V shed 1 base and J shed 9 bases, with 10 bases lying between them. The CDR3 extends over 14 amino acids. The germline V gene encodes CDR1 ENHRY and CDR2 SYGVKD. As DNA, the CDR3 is TGTGCCATCAGTGAGTTTGAAACGGGTTCACCCCTCCACTTT. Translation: CAISEFETGSPLHF.

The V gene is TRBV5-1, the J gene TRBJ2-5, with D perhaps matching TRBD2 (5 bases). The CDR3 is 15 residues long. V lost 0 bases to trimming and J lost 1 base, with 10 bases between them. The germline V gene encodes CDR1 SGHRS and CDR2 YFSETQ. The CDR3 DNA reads TGCGCCAGCAGCTTGGGAGGGCAGTCCCAAGAGACCCAGTACTTC. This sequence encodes CASSLGGQSQETQYF.

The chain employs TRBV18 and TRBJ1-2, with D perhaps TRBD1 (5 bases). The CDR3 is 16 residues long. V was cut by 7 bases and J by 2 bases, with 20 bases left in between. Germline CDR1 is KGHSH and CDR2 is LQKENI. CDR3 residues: CASLKGTTEQNYGYTF. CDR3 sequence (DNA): TGTGCCAGCTTAAAAGGAACGACAGAACAGAACTATGGCTACACCTTC.

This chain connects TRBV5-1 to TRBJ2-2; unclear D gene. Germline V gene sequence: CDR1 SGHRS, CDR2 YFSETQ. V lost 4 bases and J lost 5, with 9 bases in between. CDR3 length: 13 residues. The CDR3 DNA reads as TGCGCCAGCAGCGCAACAGTTACCGGGGAGCTGTTTTTT. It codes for CASSATVTGELFF.

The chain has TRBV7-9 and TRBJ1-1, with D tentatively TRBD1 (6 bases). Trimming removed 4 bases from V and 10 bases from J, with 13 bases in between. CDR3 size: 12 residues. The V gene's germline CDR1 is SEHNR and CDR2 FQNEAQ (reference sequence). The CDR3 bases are TGTGCCAGCAGCTCCCTCGGGGGGGCAGCTTTCTTT. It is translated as CASSSLGGAAFF.

CDR3 sequence reads: CASSLVAEAFF. CDR3 sequence (DNA): TGTGCCAGCAGCTTAGTCGCTGAAGCTTTCTTT. The chain carries TRBV7-9 and TRBJ1-1; D remains unclear. The V end was cut by 1 base, the J end by 6 bases, with 3 bases between. This CDR3 region has 11 residues. In germline, CDR1 is SEHNR, CDR2 FQNEAQ (reference sequence).

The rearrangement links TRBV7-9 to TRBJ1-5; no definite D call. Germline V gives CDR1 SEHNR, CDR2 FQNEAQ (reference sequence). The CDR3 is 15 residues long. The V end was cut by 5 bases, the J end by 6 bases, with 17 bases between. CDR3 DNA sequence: TGTGCCAGCAGCCGCGATTTGGTAATCGGTCAGCCCCAGCATTTT. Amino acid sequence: CASSRDLVIGQPQHF.

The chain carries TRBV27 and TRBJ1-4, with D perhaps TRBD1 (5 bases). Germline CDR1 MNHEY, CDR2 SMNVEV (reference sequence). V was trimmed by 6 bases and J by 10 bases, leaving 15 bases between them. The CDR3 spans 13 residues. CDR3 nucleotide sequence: TGTGCCAGCAGCAACCGGGGGAGTGGAAAACTGTTTTTT. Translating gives CASSNRGSGKLFF.

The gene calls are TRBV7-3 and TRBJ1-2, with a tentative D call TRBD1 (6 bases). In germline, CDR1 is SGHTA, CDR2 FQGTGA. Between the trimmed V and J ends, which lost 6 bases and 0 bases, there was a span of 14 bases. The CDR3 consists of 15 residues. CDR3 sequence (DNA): TGTGCCAGCAGGCTTAGGGGGGGAGCTAACTATGGCTACACCTTC. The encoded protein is CASRLRGGANYGYTF.

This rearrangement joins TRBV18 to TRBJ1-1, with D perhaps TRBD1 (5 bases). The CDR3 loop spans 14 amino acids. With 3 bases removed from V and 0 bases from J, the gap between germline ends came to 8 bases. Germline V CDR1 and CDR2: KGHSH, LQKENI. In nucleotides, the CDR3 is TGTGCCAGCTCACCGACAGTTATGAACACTGAAGCTTTCTTT. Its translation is CASSPTVMNTEAFF.